These 18 T cell receptor beta chains originate from one sample sequenced in a study of T-cell reconstitution after alpha-beta-depleted transplantation in children. Unique molecular identifiers were incorporated into the prepared TCRbeta library. TCRdb reprocessed the PCR reads via MiXCR and lists one record per CDR3 protein. The sample lists around 580,000 distinct CDR3 sequences, 25% to 30% occurring once. Sample: PBMCs, taken before TCRalphabeta/CD19-depleted stem cell transplant. Every receptor here comes from a boy in the first two years of life with Wiskott-Aldrich syndrome, due to receive a stem cell transplant.

V and J are TRBV27 and TRBJ2-7; possibly TRBD1 or TRBD2 for D (6 bases each). V lost 5 bases and J 5 bases, leaving 16 bases between the germline ends. The CDR3 is 14 residues long. The germline gives CDR1 MNHEY, CDR2 SMNVEV (reference sequence). CDR3 region: CASSLQGGRNEQYF. The CDR3 coding sequence is TGTGCCAGCAGTCTACAGGGAGGTAGGAACGAGCAGTACTTC.

Only a few counts were recorded for this clonotype. CDR3 residues: CASSLFPGGVSYNEQFF. The CDR3 bases are TGTGCCAGCAGTCTGTTCCCTGGGGGAGTGTCCTACAATGAGCAGTTCTTC. This sequence joins TRBV6-1 and TRBJ2-1, with D possibly being TRBD1 or TRBD2 (5 bases each). The CDR3 runs 17 residues. With 5 bases removed from V and 1 base from J, the gap between germline ends came to 18 bases. Germline CDR1 reads MNHNS; CDR2 reads SASEGT.

The sample holds a few counts of this clonotype. The V call is TRBV7-2, the J call TRBJ2-7; 7 nucleotides match TRBD1. The CDR3 is made up of 15 amino acids. Trimming removed 4 bases from V and 1 base from J; junction bases left unmatched: 7. CDR1 and CDR2 (germline): SGHTA, FQGNSA. The CDR3 is CASSWGQIQSYEQYF. The CDR3 nucleotides read TGTGCCAGCAGCTGGGGACAGATACAATCCTACGAGCAGTACTTC.

The chain combines TRBV9 with TRBJ2-3, with D unclear. Germline values: CDR1 SGDLS, CDR2 YYNGEE. The CDR3 covers 15 residues. The V and J ends lost 3 bases and 2 bases respectively, with 13 bases between them. CDR3 sequence (DNA): TGTGCCAGCAGCGAAACGGCCAGCGTCACAGATACGCAGTATTTT. Translating gives CASSETASVTDTQYF.

The rearrangement joins TRBV10-3 to TRBJ2-1; perhaps TRBD2 as D (5 bases). This CDR3 is 19 amino acids long. Trimming took off 0 bases at V and 8 bases at J, with 26 bases between the two ends. Per the germline V gene, CDR1 is ENHRY and CDR2 is SYGVKD. The CDR3 sequence is CAISESRGSDYQQNHEQFF. In DNA form, the CDR3 reads TGTGCCATCAGTGAGTCGAGAGGGTCAGACTATCAGCAGAATCATGAGCAGTTCTTC.

The chain joins TRBV7-2 to TRBJ2-5; D is unclear. The V end was cut by 5 bases, the J end by 1 base, with 8 bases between. The CDR3 has 13 amino acids. Germline V gene sequence: CDR1 SGHTA, CDR2 FQGNSA. The chain's CDR3 is CASSPTLQETQYF. The CDR3 coding sequence is TGTGCCAGCAGCCCCACCCTCCAAGAGACCCAGTACTTC.

This clonotype turned up a few times. The gene calls are TRBV24-1 and TRBJ2-2, with 7 bases aligning to TRBD1. The CDR3 extends over 13 amino acids. The junction had 0 bases not matched to a gene; V was cut back by 8 bases and J by 1 base. Germline assignment: CDR1 KGHDR and CDR2 SFDVKD. CDR3 region: CATTGGNTGELFF. In DNA, the CDR3 is TGTGCCACCACAGGGGGGAACACCGGGGAGCTGTTTTTT.

This clonotype occurred a few times. The chain combines TRBV11-2 with TRBJ2-1; D is unresolved. In germline, CDR1 is SGHAT, CDR2 FQNNGV. The CDR3 contains 14 residues. V shed 5 bases and J shed 0 bases, with 8 bases lying between them. CDR3 sequence reads: CASSPNLSYNEQFF. CDR3 nucleotide sequence: TGTGCCAGCAGCCCTAATCTCTCCTACAATGAGCAGTTCTTC. Together with reference TRBV11-2 and TRBJ2-1, the CDR3 gives the full variable domain: EAGVAQSPRYKIIEKRQSVAFWCNPISGHATLYWYQQILGQGPKLLIQFQNNGVVDDSQLPKDRFSAERLKGVDSTLKIQPAKLEDSAVYLCASSPNLSYNEQFFGPGTRLTVL.

This clonotype has a single count. In nucleotides, the CDR3 is TGCAGTGCTAACCCCAGCGGGAGGACCTACGAGCAGTACTTC. Its translation: CSANPSGRTYEQYF. The chain links TRBV20-1 to TRBJ2-7; 9 bases agree with TRBD2. The CDR3 loop spans 14 amino acids. Germline CDR1 DFQATT, CDR2 SNEGSKA (reference sequence). The junction had 6 bases not matched to a gene; V was cut back by 4 bases and J by 2 bases.

In its sample, this clonotype was seen a few times. The genes are TRBV10-3 and TRBJ2-7; D may be TRBD2 (6 bases). The ends were cut back, 3 bases at V and 2 bases at J, with 14 bases in the middle. The CDR3 spans 15 residues. CDR1 is ENHRY and CDR2 is SYGVKD in the germline V gene. The CDR3 reads CAISESHRGTYEQYF. CDR3 nucleotides: TGTGCCATCAGTGAAAGTCATCGGGGGACCTACGAGCAGTACTTC.

The chain is built from TRBV25-1 and TRBJ2-1; 7 bases agree with TRBD1. CDR3 length equals 14 residues. CDR1 MGHDK and CDR2 SYGVNS come from the germline V gene. With 11 bases clipped from V and 4 bases from J, the junction kept 11 bases outside the gene matches. The CDR3, as DNA: TGTGCCCTATTACAGGGGAAAAGGTACAATGAGCAGTTCTTC. Amino acid sequence: CALLQGKRYNEQFF. The full variable domain, with the rest looked up from reference TRBV25-1 and TRBJ2-1, is EADIYQTPRYLVIGTGKKITLECSQTMGHDKMYWYQQDPGMELHLIHYSYGVNSTEKGDLSSESTVSRIRTEHFPLTLESARPSHTSQYLCALLQGKRYNEQFFGPGTRLTVL.

This clonotype appeared a few times. The chain employs TRBV6-6 and TRBJ2-1, with D perhaps TRBD2 (5 bases). This CDR3 spans 12 amino acids. Trimming cost V 10 bases and J 7 bases, with 14 bases left between them. The germline V gene has CDR1 MNHNY and CDR2 SVGAGI (reference sequence). CDR3 sequence: CATQVATNEQFF. As DNA, the CDR3 is TGTGCCACCCAGGTAGCGACAAATGAGCAGTTCTTC.

The chain has TRBV29-1 and TRBJ1-2, with a weak D call TRBD1 (6 bases). The CDR3 loop spans 12 amino acids. Per germline, CDR1 SQVTM and CDR2 ANQGSEA. Trimming shortened V by 5 bases and J by 4 bases, and 11 bases separated the two germline ends. DNA for the CDR3: TGCAGCGTTAGCGACAGGTCCTATGGCTACACCTTC. It encodes CSVSDRSYGYTF.

Here the CDR3 reads CATSSRNRGLFEQYF. In DNA, the CDR3 is TGTGCCACCAGCAGCCGAAACAGGGGTTTGTTCGAGCAGTACTTC. This chain uses TRBV15 with TRBJ2-7; 7 bases agree with TRBD1. The CDR3 totals 15 residues. Germline V gene lookup returns CDR1 LNHNV and CDR2 YYDKDF (reference sequence). After removal of 3 bases from V and 6 bases from J, the junction contained 11 bases not matched to a gene.

The V gene is TRBV28, the J gene TRBJ2-1; D is possibly TRBD1 or TRBD2 (5 bases each). Trimming stripped 1 base from V and 4 bases from J, with 23 bases between. Germline CDR1 reads MDHEN; CDR2 reads SYDVKM. The CDR3 is 19 amino acids. The CDR3 spells CASSLSRGPDLVVYNEQFF. CDR3 DNA sequence: TGTGCCAGCAGTTTATCTAGGGGACCGGACCTAGTAGTTTACAATGAGCAGTTCTTC.

This clonotype has more than one count but fewer than ten. V gene TRBV24-1 combines with J gene TRBJ2-5, with a tentative D call TRBD1 (6 bases). The V end lost 3 bases, the J end lost 3 bases, and 10 bases lay between the germline ends. The CDR3 sequence is 14 residues long. Germline V gives CDR1 KGHDR, CDR2 SFDVKD. This CDR3 reads CATSDLAGEETQYF. CDR3 nucleotide sequence: TGTGCCACCAGTGATCTGGCAGGGGAAGAGACCCAGTACTTC.

The rearrangement uses TRBV9 and TRBJ2-2; D is possibly TRBD1 or TRBD2 (5 bases each). Germline CDR1 is SGDLS and CDR2 is YYNGEE. This CDR3 comprises 16 residues. Trimming took 6 bases from V and 0 from J, leaving 15 bases between them. The DNA of the CDR3 is TGTGCCAGCAACAAGAGGGGTCAGTCGAACACCGGGGAGCTGTTTTTT. Its protein product is CASNKRGQSNTGELFF.

The CDR3 region has the DNA TGCAGTGCTGCAACCGGGACAGGGTATGGCTACACCTTC. Encoded protein: CSAATGTGYGYTF. This chain uses TRBV20-1 with TRBJ1-2; 9 bases match TRBD1. V shed 5 bases and J 5 bases; nucleotides not matched to a gene: 6. Looked up from germline, CDR1 is DFQATT and CDR2 is SNEGSKA (reference sequence). CDR3 length: 13 amino acids.